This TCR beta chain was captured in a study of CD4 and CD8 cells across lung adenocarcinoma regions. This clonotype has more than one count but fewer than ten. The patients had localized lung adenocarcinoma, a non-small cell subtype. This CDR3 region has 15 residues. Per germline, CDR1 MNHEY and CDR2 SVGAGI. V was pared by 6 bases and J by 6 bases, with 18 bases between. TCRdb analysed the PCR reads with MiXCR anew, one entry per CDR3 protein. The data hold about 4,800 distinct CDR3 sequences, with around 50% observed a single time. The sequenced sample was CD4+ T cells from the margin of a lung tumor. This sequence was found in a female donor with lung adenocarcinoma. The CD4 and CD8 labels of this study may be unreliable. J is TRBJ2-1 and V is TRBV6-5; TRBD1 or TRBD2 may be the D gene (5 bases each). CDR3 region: CASRKTIGTVNEQFF. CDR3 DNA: TGTGCCAGCAGAAAAACTATTGGGACGGTCAATGAGCAGTTCTTC.